This passage covers 11 T cell receptor beta chains from one sample sequenced in a study of T cells in Graves' hyperthyroidism and ophthalmopathy. Researchers amplified the TCR beta CDR3 regions from RNA transcripts. Researchers ran a first-round RT-PCR on the TCR CDR3 using the HTBI primer set. From the multiplex PCR reads, TCRdb called clonotypes with MiXCR, one entry per CDR3 protein. The data hold 450,000 to 600,000 distinct CDR3 sequences, with less than 20% observed a single time. Sequenced: blood. The origin of the receptors is a man aged 40-50 years with Graves' ophthalmopathy.

This clonotype has just a few counts. The rearrangement uses TRBV24-1 and TRBJ2-2; D possibly corresponds to TRBD2 (6 bases). CDR3 size: 16 residues. Germline CDR1 is KGHDR and CDR2 is SFDVKD. Trimming pared 4 bases from V and 0 bases from J, leaving 11 bases between. CDR3 sequence reads: CATSDLSGANTGELFF. The CDR3 DNA reads as TGTGCCACCAGTGACCTTAGCGGAGCGAACACCGGGGAGCTGTTTTTT.

The chain recombines TRBV5-1 with TRBJ2-3; D uncertain. V gave up 2 bases and J gave up 13 bases, with 23 bases separating them. CDR3 length: 15 residues. CDR1 and CDR2 (germline): SGHRS, YFSETQ. The CDR3 protein is CASSFFPRNAPAEYF. The CDR3 DNA follows: TGCGCCAGCAGCTTCTTCCCTCGTAACGCCCCCGCGGAGTATTTT.

This clonotype appeared a few times. J is TRBJ2-7 and V is TRBV20-1; D possibly corresponds to TRBD2 (5 bases). Germline CDR1 and CDR2: DFQATT and SNEGSKA (reference sequence). V was shortened by 3 bases and J by 4 bases, with 10 bases between the two germline ends. This CDR3 is 12 amino acids long. In DNA, the CDR3 is TGCAGTGCTAGGTTACTAGGTTACGAGCAGTACTTC. Amino acid sequence: CSARLLGYEQYF.

The V gene is TRBV7-2, the J gene TRBJ2-3; D is perhaps TRBD1 (6 bases). Germline assignment: CDR1 SGHTA and CDR2 FQGNSA. Trimming pared 1 base from V and 0 bases from J, leaving 8 bases between. This CDR3 region has 15 residues. CDR3 region: CASSLEGVSTDTQYF. The CDR3 DNA reads TGTGCCAGCAGCTTAGAGGGGGTTAGCACAGATACGCAGTATTTT.

This clonotype was picked up many times. The rearrangement links TRBV5-1 to TRBJ1-1, with 8 bases identical to TRBD1. This CDR3 comprises 15 residues. In germline, CDR1 is SGHRS, CDR2 YFSETQ. J lost 4 bases, V lost 4 bases, and 9 bases had no gene match. The CDR3 sequence is CASSQRGQEGTEAFF. The DNA for the CDR3 is TGCGCCAGCAGCCAGAGGGGACAGGAGGGCACTGAAGCTTTCTTT.

The chain is built from TRBV7-9 and TRBJ1-1; D is unclear. CDR3 length equals 14 residues. V lost 7 bases and J 2 bases, leaving 14 bases between the germline ends. Germline values: CDR1 SEHNR, CDR2 FQNEAQ (reference sequence). The CDR3 reads CASISLRENTEAFF. CDR3 bases: TGTGCCAGCATTTCCCTACGGGAAAACACTGAAGCTTTCTTT.

The chain uses TRBV10-3 and TRBJ1-3; no clear D gene. Trimming left V 4 bases short and J 4 bases short, with 8 bases between. The CDR3 runs 13 residues. Germline V gene lookup returns CDR1 ENHRY and CDR2 SYGVKD. The CDR3 nucleotides are TGTGCCATCAGTGTGGCAGGAGGAAACACCATATATTTT. It codes for CAISVAGGNTIYF.

This clonotype showed up many times. The CDR3 DNA reads as TGTGCCAGCAGTGAAGCGCGTCAGGGCGTAATCTCTGGAAACACCATATATTTT. Protein product: CASSEARQGVISGNTIYF. The chain carries TRBV6-1 and TRBJ1-3; tentatively, D is TRBD1 (5 bases). Between the trimmed V and J ends, which lost 0 bases and 0 bases, there was a span of 15 bases. This CDR3 has 18 residues. Germline V gives CDR1 MNHNS, CDR2 SASEGT.

This clonotype was counted ten times or more. This chain links TRBV6-2 or TRBV6-3 with TRBJ2-7; D remains ambiguous. Germline CDR1 reads MNHEY; CDR2 reads SVGEGT. The CDR3 is made up of 13 amino acids. The V end lost 0 bases, the J end lost 2 bases, and 5 bases lay between the germline ends. The DNA of the CDR3 is TGTGCCAGCAGTTACTCGGTTACCTACGAGCAGTACTTC. It translates to CASSYSVTYEQYF.

The chain employs TRBV19 and TRBJ2-4; TRBD1 or TRBD2 may be the D gene (7 bases each). In germline, CDR1 is LNHDA, CDR2 SQIVND (reference sequence). The CDR3 length is 14 residues. The V gene lost 4 bases and the J gene lost 8 bases, with 15 bases spanning the gap. CDR3 loop: CASSSQGGRDIQYF. The CDR3 region has the DNA TGTGCCAGTAGTAGCCAGGGGGGGAGGGACATTCAGTACTTC. Drawing the rest from reference TRBV19 and TRBJ2-4, the complete variable domain is DGGITQSPKYLFRKEGQNVTLSCEQNLNHDAMYWYRQDPGQGLRLIYYSQIVNDFQKGDIAEGYSVSREKKESFPLTVTSAQKNPTAFYLCASSSQGGRDIQYFGAGTRLSVL.

This clonotype was counted between two and nine times. V gene TRBV12-3 or TRBV12-4 combines with J gene TRBJ1-3; TRBD1 matches at 7 bases. This CDR3 contains 15 residues. J gave up 1 base and V 3 bases, and 3 bases lay outside the gene matches. CDR3 DNA: TGTGCCAGCAGTTTCGAGGGGGCTTCTGGAAACACCATATATTTT. It yields the protein CASSFEGASGNTIYF.